One sample yielded the 8 T cell receptor beta chains listed below, sequenced in a study of T cells in Graves' hyperthyroidism and ophthalmopathy. Amplification yielded TCR beta CDR3 regions, with RNA transcripts as the source. A set of HTBI primers served as the primers for a first-round RT-PCR of the TCR CDR3. TCRdb re-called the multiplex PCR reads with MiXCR, one entry per CDR3 protein. Found here are about 340,000 distinct CDR3 sequences, about 20% of them singletons; the top ten hold under 55%. Sequences were obtained from blood. These receptors all come from a woman aged 50 to 60 with Graves' hyperthyroidism.

This clonotype was observed a handful of times. CDR3 protein: CASSFLGAHGYTF. The CDR3, as DNA: TGTGCCAGCAGTTTTTTGGGGGCGCATGGCTACACCTTC. This chain joins TRBV12-3 or TRBV12-4 and TRBJ1-2, with D perhaps TRBD1 (6 bases). The V gene lost 3 bases and the J gene lost 6 bases, with 11 bases spanning the gap. The CDR3 covers 13 residues.

The sample holds many counts of this clonotype. V gene TRBV30 combines with J gene TRBJ2-5; D uncertain. The CDR3 loop spans 14 amino acids. V lost 5 bases, J lost 4 bases, and 17 bases lay in between. From germline, CDR1 is GTSNPN and CDR2 SVGIG (reference sequence). CDR3 DNA: TGTGCCTGGTCTCGGGTTAGCCGAGGAGAGACCCAGTACTTC. Translation: CAWSRVSRGETQYF.

This clonotype came up a few times. The J gene is TRBJ2-5, the V gene TRBV10-2, with 7 nucleotides matching TRBD1. The V and J ends lost 4 bases and 6 bases, in that order; junction bases with no gene match: 14. Germline CDR1 and CDR2: WSHSY and SAAADI. The CDR3 is 16 amino acids. The CDR3 DNA reads TGCGCCAGCAGTGGGTCGTCGGGACAGCCAGTCCAGACCCAGTACTTC. Translated: CASSGSSGQPVQTQYF.

This clonotype was seen a few times. The chain links TRBV19 to TRBJ1-5; TRBD1 might be the D (6 bases). Trimming cost V 5 bases and J 2 bases, with 13 bases left between them. This CDR3 is built from 15 residues. The germline V gene encodes CDR1 LNHDA and CDR2 SQIVND (reference sequence). CDR3 DNA: TGTGCCAGTAGTCGGGCAGGGGATGGCAATCAGCCCCAGCATTTT. This encodes CASSRAGDGNQPQHF.

Many counts were recorded for this clonotype. The genes are TRBV2 and TRBJ1-6, with D uncertain. Trimming removed 2 bases at V and 8 bases at J, with 22 bases between. CDR3 size: 18 residues. CDR1 SNHLY and CDR2 FYNNEI come from the germline V gene. The CDR3 loop reads CASSEIGHNLLSDSPLHF. For the CDR3, the DNA is TGTGCCAGCAGTGAAATCGGGCACAACCTTCTTTCGGATTCACCCCTCCACTTT.

The sample holds a few counts of this clonotype. The V gene is TRBV7-9, the J gene TRBJ2-5; possibly TRBD1 for D (6 bases). This CDR3 is built from 17 residues. Trimming took 5 bases from V and 5 from J, leaving 24 bases between them. Germline assignment: CDR1 SEHNR and CDR2 FQNEAQ (reference sequence). The CDR3 loop is CASSPRGGMGAVETQYF. The CDR3 nucleotides are TGTGCCAGCAGCCCCCGAGGGGGAATGGGAGCCGTGGAGACCCAGTACTTC.

The rearrangement joins TRBV25-1 to TRBJ1-2; TRBD1 matches 8 bases. The germline V gene has CDR1 MGHDK and CDR2 SYGVNS. This CDR3 is built from 15 residues. The V segment lost 5 bases and the J segment 8 bases; nucleotides outside the gene matches: 13. CDR3 loop: CASSKPDRVGGGYTF. The CDR3 nucleotides are TGTGCCAGCAGTAAACCGGACAGGGTGGGCGGCGGCTACACCTTC.

The chain carries TRBV7-9 and TRBJ2-5; either TRBD1 or TRBD2 may fit D (5 bases each). This CDR3 region has 14 residues. Trimming shortened V by 3 bases and J by 4 bases, and 12 bases separated the two germline ends. Germline V lookup: CDR1 SEHNR, CDR2 FQNEAQ (reference sequence). In DNA form, the CDR3 reads TGTGCCAGCAGCTTTTCCCAGGGACGAGAGACCCAGTACTTC. Translating it yields CASSFSQGRETQYF.